The entry that follows covers one T cell receptor beta chain sequence. The germline V gene has CDR1 SGHRS and CDR2 YFSETQ. Trimming cost V 1 base and J 2 bases; bases outside gene matches: 5. The CDR3 runs to 16 residues. Assay used: immunoSEQ multiplex PCR; TCRdb lists only in-frame clones, some missing. The sample carries tens of thousands of clones, about 86% recorded once. The data are from a study of blood T cell repertoires in COVID-19. Study as a whole: Whether acute or convalescent, the COVID-19 samples came from the United States, Italy and Spain. In each case, the material was cDNA or gDNA derived from T cells, B-cell-depleted T cells, or PBMCs.

The specimen was peripheral blood. The sequence was collected from a man aged 65-85 years with active COVID-19. V and J are TRBV5-1 and TRBJ2-3, with 9 bases aligning to TRBD2. DNA for the CDR3: TGCGCCAGCAGCTTGATGAGCGGGGGGCTCACAGATACGCAGTATTTT. This sequence encodes CASSLMSGGLTDTQYF.